This TCR beta chain was profiled in a study of blood T cells in healthy people across ages (dated by TCRdb to about 2015). Background for the entire study: In model experiments, roughly one uniquely barcoded TCR beta cDNA molecule per two T cells was captured by template switching. Age-related changes in TCR beta repertoire diversity were measured in the study by deep sequencing normalized with unique cDNA molecular identifiers. The donors were split into four age groups: young (average around 15 years), middle-aged (roughly 39), aged (roughly 68) and long-lived (approximately 80). Donors of different ages were randomly distributed across sequencing lanes to avoid experimental bias. Two additional independent replicas of 1 million unique cDNA reads from the same blood draw were analyzed for two donors (one aged 18 to 30 and one aged 80 or older). General findings and caveats noted by the study authors: As age increased, observed TCR beta diversity per million T cells dropped in a roughly linear way, and a significant reduction was already evident by age 40. There was a strong correlation between observed TCR beta diversity and the percentage of naive T cells measured by flow cytometry. Compared with the aged group, more naive CD4+ T cells, fewer expanded clones and increased TCR diversity were shown by the long-lived group, suggesting age selection. Because donor CMV infection status was unknown, age-related changes in expanded clonotypes were potentially confounded. Estimates of total diversity based on one million sequenced T cells were regarded as lower bounds and as underestimates. Conclusive comparison of naive and antigen-experienced compartments was prevented by the profiling of bulk unsorted PBMCs.

The germline V gene supplies CDR1 SGHTA and CDR2 FQGNSA. The germline V and J ends show losses of 1 base and 5 bases respectively, and no gene match explains 8 bases of the junction. The CDR3 runs 16 residues from the cysteine to the phenylalanine. Only the CDR3 DNA is retained, 48 bases long and in frame from the first base. Library preparation employed 5' RACE. TCRdb records Illumina HiSeq 2500 as the sequencer. A second PCR of about 7 to 12 cycles was run with a J-beta primer mix and a sample-barcoded 5' primer. A template-switch 5' adaptor carrying 12 random nucleotides introduced a unique molecular identifier onto each TCR beta cDNA molecule. Each sample yielded at least 3 million CDR3-containing paired-end reads. First-strand cDNA synthesis was performed from all RNA using the Mint cDNA synthesis kit, with priming by a TRBC-specific oligonucleotide. All cDNA was treated with uracil-DNA glycosylase and then went through a first 18-cycle PCR with the universal primers M1SS and BC2_uni_R. As for the original processing: For normalization, 1 million high-quality reads, each with a distinct molecular identifier, were randomly selected from each sample. Reads sharing molecular identifiers were discarded rather than binned into consensus sequences. MiTCR, with a Q25 quality threshold and the strictest error-elimination algorithm, was used for CDR3 identification, clonotype clustering and error correction. A nonparametric unseen species model with Euler transformation was used to estimate lower-bound total TCR beta diversity. Using fastp at Q25 and MiXCR, TCRdb reprocessed the public reads and kept productive beta chains. Merged by CDR3 protein, the rows form single entries marked with the most common genes and DNA. The V and J calls and clone size come from TCRdb's table, not from the authors' own analysis. For this sample there are 1.5 million to 2 million distinct CDR3 sequences; roughly 52% appear just once. In total, the top ten clones hold roughly 2.1% of the sample.

The 39 donors, aged about 6 to 100 years, were systemically healthy Caucasian individuals from Russia. Around 10 milliliters of peripheral blood were collected from each donor into EDTA-treated Vacutainer tubes. Ficoll-Paque density-gradient centrifugation was used to isolate PBMCs, with at least 6.5 million per sample. Trizol reagent was used to extract total RNA from the PBMCs, yielding at least 5 micrograms per sample. Naive CD45RAhigh/CD27high T cell percentages were measured by flow cytometry on a PBMC aliquot from every donor. This clonotype has only a few counts. This clone's antigen is unknown. It has no much larger one-base neighbor in the sample; base qualities were not kept.

The sequence derives from a woman aged 40 to 50 in good health. The sequenced sample was blood. Here the chain combines TRBV7-2 and TRBJ2-3; 8 central bases correspond to TRBD2. The nucleotide sequence reads TGTGCCAGCAGCTTAGTTGGCGGGGGGTGGAGAGATACGCAGTATTTT. Translated, this is CASSLVGGGWRDTQYF.